The 4 T cell receptor beta chains below come from one sample, sequenced in a study of CD8 T cells in ankylosing spondylitis. These receptors' targets are unknown. A single record per CDR3 protein comes from TCRdb applying MiXCR to the 5' RACE reads. The table has about 500,000 distinct CDR3 sequences, roughly 5% seen once. Study-level results: Characteristic of ankylosing spondylitis blood, it appeared, was a TCR beta motif comprising roughly eight highly homologous variants.

The sequenced material came from blood, either unsorted or a sorted T cell fraction (not recorded which). All receptors come from a male donor with ankylosing spondylitis.

This clonotype was picked up many times. V usage is TRBV7-9 and J usage is TRBJ1-2; D unresolved. V was cut by 2 bases and J by 8 bases, with 18 bases left in between. Germline V lookup: CDR1 SEHNR, CDR2 FQNEAQ (reference sequence). CDR3 size: 15 residues. The CDR3 bases are TGTGCCAGCAGCTTACCCACACGGAGCGGCAGCGGCTACACCTTC. Its protein is CASSLPTRSGSGYTF. The whole variable domain, filled in from reference TRBV7-9 and TRBJ1-2, reads DTGVSQNPRHKITKRGQNVTFRCDPISEHNRLYWYRQTLGQGPEFLTYFQNEAQLEKSRLLSDRFSAERPKGSFSTLEIQRTEQGDSAMYLCASSLPTRSGSGYTFGSGTRLTVV.

This clonotype was observed at least ten times. The rearrangement uses TRBV4-3 and TRBJ1-5, with no clear D. The CDR3 has 15 amino acids. Trimming took 0 bases from V and 3 from J, leaving 9 bases between them. From germline, CDR1 is LGHNA and CDR2 YSLEER. The DNA for the CDR3 is TGCGCCAGCAGCCAAGATGGGCATACCAATCAGCCCCAGCATTTT. It specifies CASSQDGHTNQPQHF.

This clonotype was observed many times. This chain connects TRBV5-1 to TRBJ2-2; no clear D gene. The V gene's germline CDR1 is SGHRS and CDR2 YFSETQ. CDR3 size: 17 residues. The V end lost 4 bases, the J end lost 1 base, and 17 bases lay between the germline ends. CDR3 in DNA: TGCGCCAGCAGCCCTGGCCAAGGTCAGAGGAACACCGGGGAGCTGTTTTTT. Translation gives CASSPGQGQRNTGELFF.

Only a few counts were recorded for this clonotype. V usage is TRBV24-1 and J usage is TRBJ2-7; TRBD2 aligns across 7 bases. After removal of 7 bases from V and 2 bases from J, the junction contained 13 bases not matched to a gene. The CDR3 sequence is 16 residues long. The germline CDR1 and CDR2 sequences are KGHDR and SFDVKD. The CDR3 DNA sequence: TGTGCCACCAGGTGGATAGCGGGCAAAGGGGCCTACGAGCAGTACTTC. It yields the protein CATRWIAGKGAYEQYF.